Each of the 6 T cell receptor beta chains below was sequenced from the same sample in a study of cytomegalovirus exposure and HLA in healthy donors listed by TCRdb under 2017. The method was the immunoSEQ multiplex PCR assay. For the multiplex PCR, a mixture combining 60 forward primers for TCR Vbeta segments and 13 reverse primers for TCR Jbeta segments was used. Not all clones reach the TCRdb copy of this immuneACCESS table, which keeps in-frame sequences only. Checked studies attribute under half of the gap to unresolved V genes and leave the rest unexplained. This sample has 90,000 to 120,000 clones in its table, and 82% of those were observed once. Less than 3.5% of the sample is in the top ten clones. The sequenced sample consisted of PBMCs. These receptors all stem from a man aged 25-45 years in good health and CMV-seropositive.

The chain couples TRBV29-1 to TRBJ2-7, with 9 bases lining up with TRBD1. The V segment lost 6 bases and the J segment 6 bases; nucleotides outside the gene matches: 3. CDR1 is SQVTM, CDR2 ANQGSEA, per germline. CDR3 length: 11 amino acids. The CDR3 region is CSVEDRGEQYF. In nucleotides, the CDR3 is TGCAGCGTCGAGGACAGGGGCGAGCAGTACTTC.

The V call is TRBV27, the J call TRBJ2-1; a possible D gene is TRBD1 (5 bases). CDR3 length: 13 residues. Germline-derived CDR1 and CDR2 are MNHEY and SMNVEV (reference sequence). Trimming took 6 bases from V and 8 from J, leaving 14 bases between them. CDR3 sequence (DNA): TGTGCCAGCAGCCGAGACAGCGCCCATGAGCAGTTCTTC. Protein product: CASSRDSAHEQFF.

The CDR3 sequence: CASSSGRLQYF. The CDR3 bases are TGTGCCAGCAGCTCTGGGAGGCTGCAGTACTTC. The chain employs TRBV5-6 and TRBJ2-7, with D tentatively TRBD2 (6 bases). V lost 3 bases, J lost 9 bases, and 10 bases lay in between. This CDR3 has 11 amino acids. The germline gives CDR1 SGHDT, CDR2 YYEEEE. The entire variable domain, with the rest obtained from reference TRBV5-6 and TRBJ2-7, is as follows: DAGVTQSPTHLIKTRGQQVTLRCSPKSGHDTVSWYQQALGQGPQFIFQYYEEEERQRGNFPDRFSGHQFPNYSSELNVNALLLGDSALYLCASSSGRLQYFGPGTRLTVT.

V is TRBV5-1 and J is TRBJ1-4, with D possibly matching TRBD1 (5 bases). V was pared by 4 bases and J by 3 bases, with 13 bases between. Germline CDR1 SGHRS, CDR2 YFSETQ. The CDR3 has 15 residues. DNA of the CDR3: TGCGCCAGCAGCACTACAGGTGCTGCTAATGAAAAACTGTTTTTT. Its protein product is CASSTTGAANEKLFF.

The chain has TRBV5-1 and TRBJ1-3; no reliable D call. The V end was cut by 6 bases, the J end by 0 bases, with 13 bases between. The germline gives CDR1 SGHRS, CDR2 YFSETQ. The CDR3 spans 15 residues. In nucleotides, the CDR3 is TGCGCCAGCACGGAGGGCCCTTACTCTGGAAACACCATATATTTT. This sequence encodes CASTEGPYSGNTIYF.

The chain uses TRBV7-8 and TRBJ1-1, with TRBD1 matching over 9 bases. Germline CDR1 is SGHVS and CDR2 is FQNEAQ. CDR3 length: 15 residues. Trimming removed 3 bases from V and 0 bases from J; junction bases left unmatched: 2. CDR3 coding DNA: TGTGCCAGCAGCTTTAACAGGGGGCTGAACACTGAAGCTTTCTTT. Amino acids: CASSFNRGLNTEAFF.